These 15 T cell receptor beta chains originate from one sample sequenced in a study of pediatric ulcerative colitis. Clones were sequenced by immunoSEQ multiplex PCR, and TCRdb holds only the in-frame ones, with some missing. The data hold tens of thousands of clones, with over 80% observed a single time. Sequenced material: blood. These receptors were taken from a boy between 5 and 17 years old who was a control in a study of pediatric ulcerative colitis.

This clone was found a few times. In DNA form, the CDR3 reads TGTGCCACCAGCAGAGAATGGGGACGGATGTTCGTAGAGACCCAGTACTTC. This codes for CATSREWGRMFVETQYF. The chain carries TRBV15 and TRBJ2-5; D tentatively fits TRBD1 or TRBD2 (5 bases each). The CDR3 covers 17 residues. Between the trimmed V and J ends, which lost 0 bases and 4 bases, there was a span of 18 bases. The germline CDR1 and CDR2 sequences are LNHNV and YYDKDF (reference sequence).

The chain links TRBV11-2 to TRBJ2-1; tentative D call: TRBD1 (6 bases). The V end lost 0 bases, the J end lost 4 bases, and 10 bases lay between the germline ends. The germline CDR1 and CDR2 sequences are SGHAT and FQNNGV. This CDR3 spans 15 amino acids. CDR3 in amino acids: CASSLDRGQYNEQFF. As DNA, the CDR3 is TGTGCCAGCAGCTTAGATCGGGGACAATACAATGAGCAGTTCTTC.

V gene TRBV19 combines with J gene TRBJ2-1; D unclear. V lost 2 bases and J 7 bases, leaving 6 bases between the germline ends. Per the germline V gene, CDR1 is LNHDA and CDR2 is SQIVND (reference sequence). The CDR3 contains 12 residues. CDR3 in amino acids: CASSILGNEQFF. The CDR3 nucleotides read TGTGCCAGTAGTATACTTGGAAATGAGCAGTTCTTC.

The chain employs TRBV27 and TRBJ2-7; D is ambiguous. Germline V lookup: CDR1 MNHEY, CDR2 SMNVEV (reference sequence). The V end lost 5 bases, the J end lost 0 bases, and 8 bases lay between the germline ends. This CDR3 has 13 residues. CDR3 sequence reads: CASSAQSSYEQYF. The CDR3 DNA reads as TGTGCCAGCAGTGCCCAGAGCTCCTACGAGCAGTACTTC.

This chain links TRBV4-1 with TRBJ2-7; 8 nucleotides agree with TRBD1. This CDR3 has 18 residues. V shed 4 bases and J 0 bases; nucleotides not matched to a gene: 14. CDR1 is MGHRA and CDR2 is YSYEKL in the germline V gene. The CDR3: CASSRTGGDQRSSYEQYF. In nucleotides, the CDR3 is TGCGCCAGCAGCCGTACAGGGGGAGACCAGCGGTCCTCCTACGAGCAGTACTTC.

This CDR3 reads CASSLRAANYGYTF. The CDR3 DNA is TGTGCCAGCAGTTTAAGGGCAGCTAACTATGGCTACACCTTC. The chain has TRBV27 and TRBJ1-2; no clear D. Germline CDR1 and CDR2: MNHEY and SMNVEV (reference sequence). The CDR3 contains 14 residues. Trimming left V 2 bases short and J 0 bases short, with 7 bases between.

This chain links TRBV5-1 with TRBJ2-3; D is possibly TRBD2 (6 bases). The CDR3 has 12 amino acids. The germline gives CDR1 SGHRS, CDR2 YFSETQ. Trimming pared 4 bases from V and 6 bases from J, leaving 9 bases between. The CDR3 is CASSPGEDTQYF. The CDR3 nucleotides are TGCGCCAGCAGCCCGGGGGAGGATACGCAGTATTTT.

The chain employs TRBV27 and TRBJ1-5, with D unclear. V gave up 2 bases and J gave up 4 bases, with 15 bases separating them. The germline V gene encodes CDR1 MNHEY and CDR2 SMNVEV (reference sequence). There are 16 residues in the CDR3. This CDR3 is CASSLAGYPPNQPQHF. The CDR3 nucleotides are TGTGCCAGCAGTTTAGCGGGTTACCCGCCAAATCAGCCCCAGCATTTT.

The chain couples TRBV7-3 to TRBJ2-3; weak D call: TRBD2 (6 bases). Trimming left V 3 bases short and J 3 bases short, with 13 bases between. Germline CDR1 is SGHTA and CDR2 is FQGTGA. The CDR3 sequence is 15 residues long. DNA for the CDR3: TGTGCCAGCAGCTTCTCGGGAGTGGAAACAGATACGCAGTATTTT. Translating it yields CASSFSGVETDTQYF.

The chain uses TRBV6-1 and TRBJ1-6, with TRBD1 as a possible D gene (5 bases). The CDR3 contains 15 residues. Trimming took off 6 bases at V and 9 bases at J, with 18 bases between the two ends. The germline V gene has CDR1 MNHNS and CDR2 SASEGT. CDR3 in amino acids: CASRPPGARGSPLHF. DNA of the CDR3: TGTGCCAGCAGACCTCCCGGGGCTAGGGGTTCACCCCTCCACTTT.

This chain joins TRBV5-1 and TRBJ2-5, with 7 bases that match TRBD2. CDR3 size: 15 residues. The ends lost 2 bases at V and 2 bases at J; junction bases unmatched: 6. CDR1 SGHRS and CDR2 YFSETQ come from the germline V gene. Here the CDR3 reads CASSFGGIGQETQYF. The CDR3 nucleotides read TGCGCCAGCAGCTTCGGGGGGATAGGGCAAGAGACCCAGTACTTC.

The V and J genes are TRBV2 and TRBJ2-7; 10 bases map to TRBD2. CDR3 length: 14 residues. Losses at the gene ends were 6 bases for V and 3 bases for J; bases not matched to a gene: 5. Germline V gene lookup returns CDR1 SNHLY and CDR2 FYNNEI. The CDR3 nucleotides read TGTGCCAGCAGGGACCCTAGCGGGAGCTACGAGCAGTACTTC. This sequence encodes CASRDPSGSYEQYF.

The chain has TRBV7-3 and TRBJ2-3; the match to TRBD2 covers 7 bases. Unmatched junction bases numbered 8, after V lost 2 bases and J lost 6 bases. The CDR3 loop spans 15 amino acids. CDR1 and CDR2 (germline): SGHTA, FQGTGA. The CDR3 sequence is CASSLSGDGGDTQYF. The CDR3 nucleotides read TGTGCCAGCAGCTTATCCGGTGACGGGGGGGATACGCAGTATTTT.

CDR3 nucleotides: TGTGCCACCTCTCCTTACAGTATAAGCAATCAGCCCCAGCATTTT. Translation: CATSPYSISNQPQHF. The chain joins TRBV6-5 to TRBJ1-5; no clear D. Germline V lookup: CDR1 MNHEY, CDR2 SVGAGI. The ends were cut back, 10 bases at V and 1 base at J, with 17 bases in the middle. CDR3 length: 15 amino acids.

This chain's CDR3 is CASSSRTAEVQYF. The DNA for the CDR3 is TGTGCCAGCAGCTCCCGGACAGCCGAGGTGCAGTACTTC. This chain uses TRBV11-2 with TRBJ2-7; the D gene is possibly TRBD1 (6 bases). Trimming removed 4 bases at V and 9 bases at J, with 16 bases between. This CDR3 contains 13 residues. The germline CDR1 and CDR2 sequences are SGHAT and FQNNGV.